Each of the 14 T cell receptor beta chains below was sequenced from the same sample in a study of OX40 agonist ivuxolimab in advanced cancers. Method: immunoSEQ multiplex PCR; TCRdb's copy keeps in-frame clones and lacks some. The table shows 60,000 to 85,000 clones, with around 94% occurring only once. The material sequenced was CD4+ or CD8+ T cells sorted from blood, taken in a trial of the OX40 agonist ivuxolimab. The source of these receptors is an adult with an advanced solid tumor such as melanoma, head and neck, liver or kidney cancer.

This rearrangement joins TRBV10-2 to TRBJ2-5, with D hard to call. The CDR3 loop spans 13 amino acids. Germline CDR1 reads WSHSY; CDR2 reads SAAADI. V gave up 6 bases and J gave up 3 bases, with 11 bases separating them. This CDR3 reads CASRGFNEETQYF. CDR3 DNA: TGCGCCAGCAGGGGTTTCAACGAAGAGACCCAGTACTTC.

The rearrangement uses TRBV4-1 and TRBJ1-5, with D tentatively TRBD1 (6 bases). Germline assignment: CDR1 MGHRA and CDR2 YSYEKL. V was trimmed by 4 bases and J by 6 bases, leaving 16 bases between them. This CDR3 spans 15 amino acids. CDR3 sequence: CASSLPGDRSQPQHF. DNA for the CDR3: TGCGCCAGCAGCCTCCCAGGGGACCGGAGTCAGCCCCAGCATTTT.

The CDR3 here is CASSEALTGSSYEQYF. The CDR3 DNA is TGTGCCAGCAGTGAAGCGCTTACAGGGAGCTCCTACGAGCAGTACTTC. The chain joins TRBV2 to TRBJ2-7, with D perhaps matching TRBD1 (6 bases). The germline V gene encodes CDR1 SNHLY and CDR2 FYNNEI. V shed 0 bases and J shed 0 bases, with 12 bases lying between them. CDR3 size: 16 residues.

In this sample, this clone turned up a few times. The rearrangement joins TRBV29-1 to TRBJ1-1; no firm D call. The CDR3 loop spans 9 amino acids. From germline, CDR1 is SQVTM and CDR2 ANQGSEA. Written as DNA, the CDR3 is TGCAGGGTGGACCCTGAAGCTTTCTTT. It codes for CRVDPEAFF.

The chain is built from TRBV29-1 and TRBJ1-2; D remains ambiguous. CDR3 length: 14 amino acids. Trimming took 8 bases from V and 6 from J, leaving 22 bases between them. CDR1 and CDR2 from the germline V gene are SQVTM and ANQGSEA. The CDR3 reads CSSSGTAFPDGYTF. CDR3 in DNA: TGCAGCTCATCGGGCACAGCCTTTCCCGATGGCTACACCTTC.

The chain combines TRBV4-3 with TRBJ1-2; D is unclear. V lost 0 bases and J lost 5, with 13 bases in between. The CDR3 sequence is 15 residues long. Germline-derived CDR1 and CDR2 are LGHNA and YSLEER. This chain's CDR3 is CASSQDSSQTYGYTF. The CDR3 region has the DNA TGCGCCAGCAGCCAAGATAGTAGTCAGACGTATGGCTACACCTTC.

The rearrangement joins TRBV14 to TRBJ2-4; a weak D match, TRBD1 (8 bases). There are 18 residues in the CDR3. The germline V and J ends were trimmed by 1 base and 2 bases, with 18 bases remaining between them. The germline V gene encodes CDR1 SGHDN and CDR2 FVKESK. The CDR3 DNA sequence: TGTGCCAGCAGCCAAGCCCCGGACAGGGAGGGGACCAAAAACATTCAGTACTTC. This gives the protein CASSQAPDREGTKNIQYF.

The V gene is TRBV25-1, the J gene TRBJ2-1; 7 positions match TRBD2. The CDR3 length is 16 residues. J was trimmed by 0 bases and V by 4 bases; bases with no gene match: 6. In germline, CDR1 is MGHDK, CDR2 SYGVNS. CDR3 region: CASSGASGFSYNEQFF. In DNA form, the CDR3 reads TGTGCCAGCAGTGGGGCTAGCGGCTTCTCCTACAATGAGCAGTTCTTC.

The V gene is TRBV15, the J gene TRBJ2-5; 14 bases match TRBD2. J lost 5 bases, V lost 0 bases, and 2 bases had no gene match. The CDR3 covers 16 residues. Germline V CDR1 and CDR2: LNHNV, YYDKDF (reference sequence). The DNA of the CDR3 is TGTGCCACCAGCAGAGATCGACTAGCGGGAGGGGAGACCCAGTACTTC. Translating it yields CATSRDRLAGGETQYF. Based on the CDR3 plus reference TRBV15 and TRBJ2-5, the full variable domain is DAMVIQNPRYQVTQFGKPVTLSCSQTLNHNVMYWYQQKSSQAPKLLFHYYDKDFNNEADTPDNFQSRRPNTSFCFLDIRSPGLGDTAMYLCATSRDRLAGGETQYFGPGTRLLVL.

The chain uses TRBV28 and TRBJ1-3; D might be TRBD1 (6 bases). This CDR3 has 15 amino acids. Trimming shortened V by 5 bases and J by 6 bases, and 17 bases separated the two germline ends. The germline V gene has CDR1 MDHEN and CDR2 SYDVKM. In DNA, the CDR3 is TGTGCCAGCAGTCGCGCCCGGGGGCCCGTAAACACCATATATTTT. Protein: CASSRARGPVNTIYF.

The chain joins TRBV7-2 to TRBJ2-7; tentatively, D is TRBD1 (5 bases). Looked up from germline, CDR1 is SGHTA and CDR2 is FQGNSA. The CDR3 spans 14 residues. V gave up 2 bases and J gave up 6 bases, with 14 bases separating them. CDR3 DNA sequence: TGTGCCAGCAGCTTATTAGGGGTGCGTTCCGAGCAGTACTTC. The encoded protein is CASSLLGVRSEQYF.

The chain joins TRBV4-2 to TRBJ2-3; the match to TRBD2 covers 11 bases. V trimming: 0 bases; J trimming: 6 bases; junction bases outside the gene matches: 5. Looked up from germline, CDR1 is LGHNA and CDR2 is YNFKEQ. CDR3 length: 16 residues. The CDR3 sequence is CASSQDFSGGADTQYF. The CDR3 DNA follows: TGTGCCAGCAGCCAAGATTTTAGCGGGGGGGCGGATACGCAGTATTTT.

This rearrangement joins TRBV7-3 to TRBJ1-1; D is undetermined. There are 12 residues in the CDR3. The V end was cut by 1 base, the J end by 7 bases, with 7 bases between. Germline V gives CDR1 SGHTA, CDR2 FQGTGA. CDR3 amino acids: CASSLNGGEAFF. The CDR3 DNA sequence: TGTGCCAGCAGCTTAAATGGCGGTGAAGCTTTCTTT.

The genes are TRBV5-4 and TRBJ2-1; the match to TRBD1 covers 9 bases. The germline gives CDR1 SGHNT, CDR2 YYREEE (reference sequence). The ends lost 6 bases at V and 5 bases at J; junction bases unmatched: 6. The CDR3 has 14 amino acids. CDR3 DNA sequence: TGTGCCAGCACTTCGGGACAGGGACACAATGAGCAGTTCTTC. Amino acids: CASTSGQGHNEQFF.